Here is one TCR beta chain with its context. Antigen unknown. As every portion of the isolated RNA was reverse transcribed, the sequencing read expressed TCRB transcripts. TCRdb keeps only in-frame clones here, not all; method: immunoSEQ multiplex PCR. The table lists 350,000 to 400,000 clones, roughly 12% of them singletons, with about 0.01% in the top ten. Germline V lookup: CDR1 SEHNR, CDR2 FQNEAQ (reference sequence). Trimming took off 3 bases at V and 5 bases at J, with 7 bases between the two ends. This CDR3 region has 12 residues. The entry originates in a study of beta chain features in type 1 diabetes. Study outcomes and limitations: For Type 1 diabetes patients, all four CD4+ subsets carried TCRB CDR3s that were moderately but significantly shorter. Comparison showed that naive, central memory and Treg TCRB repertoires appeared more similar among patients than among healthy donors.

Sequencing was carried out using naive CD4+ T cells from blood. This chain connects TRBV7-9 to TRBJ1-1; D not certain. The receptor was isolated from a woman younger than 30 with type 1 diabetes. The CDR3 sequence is CASSFRVTEAFF. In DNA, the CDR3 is TGTGCCAGCAGCTTCCGGGTTACTGAAGCTTTCTTT.